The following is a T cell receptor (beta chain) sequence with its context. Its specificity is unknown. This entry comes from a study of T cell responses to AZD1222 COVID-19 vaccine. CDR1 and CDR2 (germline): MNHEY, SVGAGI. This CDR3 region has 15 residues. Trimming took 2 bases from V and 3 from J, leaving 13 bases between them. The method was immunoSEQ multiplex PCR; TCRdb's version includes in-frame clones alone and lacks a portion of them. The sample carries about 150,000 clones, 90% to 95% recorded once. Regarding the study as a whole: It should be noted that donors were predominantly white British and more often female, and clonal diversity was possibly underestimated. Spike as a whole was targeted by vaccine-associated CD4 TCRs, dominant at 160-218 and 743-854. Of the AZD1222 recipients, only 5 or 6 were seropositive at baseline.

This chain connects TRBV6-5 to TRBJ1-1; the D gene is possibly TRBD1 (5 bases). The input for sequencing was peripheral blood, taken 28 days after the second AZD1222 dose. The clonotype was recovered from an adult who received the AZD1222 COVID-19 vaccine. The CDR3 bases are TGTGCCAGCAGTTACGGGTGGGGCGGGGACACTGAAGCTTTCTTT. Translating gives CASSYGWGGDTEAFF.